The source of this T cell receptor (beta chain) is a study of control samples from healthy donors and cancer patients. The CDR3 is made up of 11 amino acids. The germline gives CDR1 MNHEY, CDR2 SVGAGI. Trimming shortened V by 6 bases and J by 11 bases, and 11 bases separated the two germline ends. The data were produced by immunoSEQ multiplex PCR, yet TCRdb's version contains in-frame clones alone and is incomplete. The table lists over 100,000 clones, 92% of them singletons. The chain has TRBV6-5 and TRBJ1-3; the D is unclear. The source of this sequence is a woman between 50 and 59 years old in good health. Sequencing used blood. The CDR3 protein is CASSRGFAIYF. CDR3 DNA sequence: TGTGCCAGCAGCAGAGGGTTCGCCATATATTTT.